These 14 T cell receptor beta chains share one sample of origin, sequenced in a study of human T cells and chemical hapten exposure. TCRdb re-analysed the RACE reads in MiXCR, keeping a single row per CDR3 protein. The table includes over 30,000 distinct CDR3 sequences, 7.5% to 8% detected once. The time point was: pre-sensitization, week 0. Documented treatment: therapeutic diphenylcyclopropenone sensitization with weekly scalp DPC. The source was whole blood, collected in connection with sensitization to the hapten diphenylcyclopropenone (DPC). The receptor set was obtained from a woman between 45 and 60 years old with alopecia areata. Some clones in this sample may be carry-over from other donors' samples.

A few counts support this clonotype. The V gene is TRBV4-2, the J gene TRBJ2-3; 8 bases align to TRBD2. In germline, CDR1 is LGHNA, CDR2 YNFKEQ. The CDR3 sequence is 17 residues long. V lost 0 bases, J lost 1 base, and 6 bases stayed unmatched. The CDR3 region is CASSQEKREWGTDTQYF. CDR3 nucleotides: TGTGCCAGCAGCCAAGAAAAGCGGGAGTGGGGCACAGATACGCAGTATTTT.

The CDR3 is CASSPQIAATYEQYF. The CDR3 nucleotides read TGTGCCAGCAGCCCTCAGATAGCGGCAACCTACGAGCAGTACTTC. The genes are TRBV7-3 and TRBJ2-7; D may be TRBD2 (6 bases). V dropped 5 bases and J dropped 2 bases, with 16 bases sitting between them. There are 15 residues in the CDR3. CDR1 SGHTA and CDR2 FQGTGA come from the germline V gene.

The rearrangement links TRBV29-1 to TRBJ2-1; D is uncertain. In germline, CDR1 is SQVTM, CDR2 ANQGSEA. Trimming pared 7 bases from V and 6 bases from J, leaving 16 bases between. CDR3 length: 13 amino acids. The CDR3 DNA is TGCAGCGCTGACCTGCTGGTAGCCAATGAGCAGTTCTTC. Protein product: CSADLLVANEQFF.

This rearrangement joins TRBV5-1 to TRBJ1-2; tentative D call: TRBD1 (6 bases). The CDR3 has 13 amino acids. Trimming stripped 4 bases from V and 8 bases from J, with 15 bases between. Germline assignment: CDR1 SGHRS and CDR2 YFSETQ. CDR3 protein: CASSKMDSGGYTF. The DNA for the CDR3 is TGCGCCAGCAGCAAAATGGACAGTGGCGGCTACACCTTC.

This clonotype was seen at least ten times. The rearrangement joins TRBV20-1 to TRBJ2-3; TRBD1 agrees at 8 bases. The V and J ends lost 0 bases and 2 bases, in that order; junction bases with no gene match: 10. Per germline, CDR1 DFQATT and CDR2 SNEGSKA (reference sequence). The length of the CDR3 is 17 residues. The CDR3 region has the DNA TGCAGTGCTAGAGATAGGTTGGGGACAGGAGACACAGATACGCAGTATTTT. Its protein product is CSARDRLGTGDTDTQYF.

There are many counts of this clonotype. The CDR3 sequence is CASSLIGQNTEAFF. CDR3 bases: TGTGCCAGCAGCTTAATAGGACAGAACACTGAAGCTTTCTTT. The chain is built from TRBV7-3 and TRBJ1-1; possibly TRBD1 for D (5 bases). The germline V gene has CDR1 SGHTA and CDR2 FQGTGA. Between the trimmed V and J ends, which lost 1 base and 1 base, there was a span of 7 bases. The CDR3 covers 14 residues.

This clonotype was picked up many times. The chain employs TRBV9 and TRBJ2-1; TRBD2 matches 8 bases. Germline loops: CDR1 SGDLS, CDR2 YYNGEE. The V gene end was trimmed by 3 bases and the J gene end by 7 bases; junction bases not matched to a gene: 9. The CDR3 length is 15 residues. CDR3 protein: CASSARAGETNEQFF. CDR3 sequence (DNA): TGTGCCAGCAGCGCCCGAGCGGGAGAGACAAATGAGCAGTTCTTC.

This chain joins TRBV7-2 and TRBJ1-4; 10 bases are shared with TRBD1. CDR1 and CDR2 from the germline V gene are SGHTA and FQGNSA. The CDR3 consists of 16 residues. The junction had 2 bases not matched to a gene; V was cut back by 1 base and J by 3 bases. CDR3 protein: CASSLGDRGANEKLFF. For the CDR3, the DNA is TGTGCCAGCAGCTTAGGGGACAGGGGAGCTAATGAAAAACTGTTTTTT.

This clonotype was recorded many times. The chain couples TRBV10-3 to TRBJ1-5; 7 nucleotides match TRBD1. The CDR3 sequence is 13 residues long. Germline V gives CDR1 ENHRY, CDR2 SYGVKD. With 4 bases clipped from V and 7 bases from J, the junction kept 4 bases outside the gene matches. The CDR3 region is CAISGQGRQPQHF. CDR3 in DNA: TGTGCCATCAGTGGACAGGGCAGACAGCCCCAGCATTTT.

This clonotype has at least ten counts. The chain has TRBV20-1 and TRBJ2-7; no reliable D call. The V gene lost 5 bases and the J gene lost 8 bases, with 13 bases spanning the gap. CDR1 and CDR2 (germline): DFQATT, SNEGSKA (reference sequence). This CDR3 has 11 amino acids. The CDR3 sequence: CSAPLGQKQYF. The CDR3 DNA sequence: TGCAGTGCTCCCCTCGGCCAGAAGCAGTACTTC.

This clonotype was found many times. This chain connects TRBV5-8 to TRBJ1-5, with D possibly matching TRBD1 (5 bases). CDR3 length equals 13 residues. CDR1 is SGHTS, CDR2 YDEGEE, per germline. V lost 1 base and J lost 7, with 9 bases in between. CDR3 residues: CASSLRGWQPQHF. The CDR3 DNA is TGTGCCAGCAGCTTGCGGGGGTGGCAGCCCCAGCATTTT.

This CDR3 is CASRPTGGSSYEQYF. The CDR3 nucleotides read TGTGCCAGCAGACCGACAGGGGGAAGCTCCTACGAGCAGTACTTC. V gene TRBV7-2 combines with J gene TRBJ2-7, with 9 positions matching TRBD1. V shed 6 bases, J shed 0 bases, and the junction held 6 bases outside the gene matches. CDR3 length: 15 residues. Germline V gene data show CDR1 as SGHTA and CDR2 as FQGNSA.

In this sample, this clonotype turned up many times. The V call is TRBV6-2 or TRBV6-3, the J call TRBJ1-1; D perhaps matches TRBD1 (5 bases). CDR3 length: 13 residues. Germline CDR1 is MNHEY and CDR2 is SVGEGT. The V end lost 6 bases, the J end lost 4 bases, and 12 bases lay between the germline ends. In nucleotides, the CDR3 is TGTGCCAGCAGCCCCAGGGTTAGCACTGAAGCTTTCTTT. This encodes CASSPRVSTEAFF.

This clonotype was found many times. The chain combines TRBV6-5 with TRBJ2-3; D remains ambiguous. This CDR3 has 13 amino acids. Germline-derived CDR1 and CDR2 are MNHEY and SVGAGI. V was shortened by 4 bases and J by 4 bases, with 9 bases between the two germline ends. The CDR3 reads CASSSASADTQYF. CDR3 bases: TGTGCCAGCAGTTCAGCCAGCGCAGATACGCAGTATTTT.